What follows describes a single TCR beta chain. What this receptor recognizes is not known. Base quality data are lacking; no much larger clone is found one base away. As encoded in the germline V gene, CDR1 is SGDLS while CDR2 is YYNGEE. The CDR3, from cysteine to phenylalanine, totals 15 residues. This entry keeps only the CDR3 DNA: 45 bases, framed from base 1. A distance of 18 bases separates the germline ends of V and J, which lose 4 bases and 8 bases respectively. The library came from the immunoSEQ multiplex PCR assay. TCR beta CDR3 sequencing was performed on DNA from the cultured, isolated CD4+ T cells. Concerning the study's data processing: Non-productive TCR sequences were removed, reads were trimmed to the CDR3 region, and CDR3s of at least 7 amino acids were retained. Antigen-specific clonotypes were identified with the MANAFEST web app by comparing expansion in peptide wells against reference cultures. For clones to be considered positive, expansion at FDR<0.05 versus reference and all other wells, an odds ratio above 5, and a frequency above 0.1% in two replicate wells were required. Clonotypes significantly expanded in SARS-CoV-2 spike wells and in at least one common cold coronavirus spike condition were defined as cross-reactive. CDR3 similarity was assessed by Levenshtein distance with the stringdist R package, and unrooted trees were built with ape in R 3.6.1. TCRdb took over this immuneACCESS table, retaining in-frame rearrangements with V and J assigned. Such tables are incomplete; in checked studies, under half of the missing clones stem from an unresolved V gene, and the remainder is unexplained. V, J and clone size are taken as reported in that table, and D and trimming were inferred from the DNA itself. This sample gives 70,000 or so clones in total; 60% to 80% of them show up just once. The ten largest clones take up about 1.9% of the sample.

These data originate in a study of vaccination effects on CD4 cells after COVID-19 (dated by TCRdb to the early 2020s). Study-wide context: To identify antigen-specific CD4+ T cell clonotypes by their expansion, the ViraFEST assay first stimulated PBMC with viral peptide pools and then applied TCR sequencing. Each participant got two doses of an mRNA SARS-CoV-2 vaccine, either BNT162b2 or mRNA-1273. Around 2 million PBMC per well were cultured in IMDM with around 5% human AB serum, about 9.4 IU/ml IL-2 and gentamicin, plus 10 ug/ml peptides. SARS-CoV-2 spike-specific CD4+ TCR repertoires were compared before and after mRNA vaccination in COVID-19 convalescent patients and in infection-naive vaccine recipients. The full study included some 10 COVID-19 convalescent patients and a few SARS-CoV-2-naive healthy vaccine recipients. Cultures from other donors in the study were sequenced using the Oncomine TCR Beta short-read assay on an Illumina iSeq 100. Overall study results and their limits: At late post-vaccination timepoints, both infection-induced and vaccine-induced clones showed marked clonal contraction, consistent with waning T cell responses. In healthy vaccine recipients, vaccine-induced clones were almost all SARS-CoV-2 mono-reactive, with only 1 of 255 being cross-reactive with common cold coronaviruses. The study was limited by a small number of convalescent patients and lacked early post-infection timepoints.

After around eleven days of culture, CD4+ T cells were isolated with the EasySep CD4+ T cell isolation kit. Negative nucleocapsid antibody results before and after vaccination confirmed that the healthy vaccine recipients had no prior SARS-CoV-2 infection. Half of the culture medium was replaced with fresh IL-2-containing medium on days 3 and 7. Each peptide stimulation condition was cultured in triplicate wells unless otherwise noted. Using Ficoll-Paque Plus gradient centrifugation, PBMC were separated from whole blood and then either used fresh or cryopreserved at -140C. Genomic DNA was extracted from cultured CD4+ T cells with the QIAamp micro DNA kit.

The sequenced sample was CD4+ T cells from PBMCs cultured without peptide, obtained before COVID-19 vaccination. The receptor was derived from a human donor who received a COVID-19 vaccine. Rearrangement joined TRBV9 to TRBJ2-2, with the identity of the D gene unclear. The CDR3 in this case is CASSQTRTPPGELFF. Here is the DNA: TGTGCCAGCAGCCAAACCCGGACCCCCCCAGGGGAGCTGTTTTTT.